A single sample gave rise to the 29 T cell receptor beta chains below, sequenced in a study of blood T cells in healthy people across ages. Alongside a J-beta primer mix, a sample-barcoded 5' primer served in a second PCR lasting roughly 6 to 11 cycles. TCRdb processed the 5' RACE reads anew with MiXCR; each CDR3 protein has one entry. The data hold 1.8 million or so distinct CDR3 sequences, with more than 35% observed a single time. The sequencing sample was made of blood. These receptors came from a human donor in good health.

The V and J genes are TRBV4-2 and TRBJ1-1, with TRBD1 matching over 7 bases. This CDR3 is 12 amino acids long. With V trimmed by 7 bases and J by 7 bases, 6 bases remained unmatched. The V gene's germline CDR1 is LGHNA and CDR2 YNFKEQ. CDR3 sequence reads: CASTRQGLEAFF. In DNA form, the CDR3 reads TGTGCCAGCACCAGACAGGGTCTTGAAGCTTTCTTT.

The V call is TRBV7-6, the J call TRBJ2-1, with 9 bases lining up with TRBD2. CDR1 and CDR2 from the germline V gene are SGHVS and FNYEAQ. The CDR3 consists of 15 residues. Trimming took 5 bases from V and 8 from J; bases not matched to a gene: 10. DNA for the CDR3: TGTGCCAGCAGCCCCTGGGGGGCGGGGGGGCATGAGCAGTTCTTC. Protein product: CASSPWGAGGHEQFF. Full variable domain (outside the CDR3, taken from reference TRBV7-6 and TRBJ2-1): GAGVSQSPRYKVTKRGQDVALRCDPISGHVSLYWYRQALGQGPEFLTYFNYEAQQDKSGLPNDRFSAERPEGSISTLTIQRTEQRDSAMYRCASSPWGAGGHEQFFGPGTRLTVL.

This clonotype was observed once. The chain combines TRBV7-2 with TRBJ1-2, with no clear D. Germline CDR1 reads SGHTA; CDR2 reads FQGNSA. There are 14 residues in the CDR3. The V gene lost 5 bases and the J gene lost 4 bases, with 14 bases spanning the gap. The CDR3 bases are TGTGCCAGCAGCCCCGCCCGGGCAGCCTATGGCTACACCTTC. As protein: CASSPARAAYGYTF.

The V and J genes are TRBV27 and TRBJ2-2; TRBD1 aligns across 7 bases. The CDR3 is 17 residues long. Per germline, CDR1 MNHEY and CDR2 SMNVEV (reference sequence). Trimming removed 2 bases from V and 7 bases from J; junction bases left unmatched: 13. The CDR3: CASSLPGHRGGIGELFF. DNA for the CDR3: TGTGCCAGCAGTTTACCCGGACACAGGGGCGGTATCGGGGAGCTGTTTTTT.

The chain links TRBV12-3 or TRBV12-4 to TRBJ1-2; D may be TRBD1 (6 bases). Trimming pared 5 bases from V and 8 bases from J, leaving 21 bases between. This CDR3 is 15 amino acids long. CDR3 region: CASSPSGQRLGGYTF. CDR3 bases: TGTGCCAGCAGTCCTTCGGGACAACGCCTGGGAGGCTACACCTTC.

This clonotype was recorded a few times. The chain uses TRBV6-2 or TRBV6-3 and TRBJ1-5; perhaps TRBD1 as D (6 bases). The CDR3 covers 13 residues. Germline CDR1 is MNHEY and CDR2 is SVGEGT. The V and J ends lost 5 bases and 7 bases respectively, with 12 bases between them. The CDR3 nucleotides read TGTGCCAGCAGTAGGGGGGCTAGGCAGCCCCAGCATTTT. Translating gives CASSRGARQPQHF.

This rearrangement joins TRBV11-2 to TRBJ2-5, with D uncertain. The CDR3 covers 15 residues. V lost 1 base, J lost 0 bases, and 9 bases lay in between. Germline V gene lookup returns CDR1 SGHAT and CDR2 FQNNGV. The CDR3 DNA follows: TGTGCCAGCAGCTTAGCGGCAGGCTACCAAGAGACCCAGTACTTC. Translating it yields CASSLAAGYQETQYF.

This clonotype occurred a few times. J is TRBJ1-1 and V is TRBV7-9; D is possibly TRBD1 (5 bases). The ends were cut back, 10 bases at V and 1 base at J, with 19 bases in the middle. This CDR3 has 15 amino acids. CDR1 and CDR2 (germline): SEHNR, FQNEAQ (reference sequence). The DNA of the CDR3 is TGTGCCATACTTTCTCCGGGACGGGAGAACACTGAAGCTTTCTTT. Amino acids: CAILSPGRENTEAFF.

V and J are TRBV4-3 and TRBJ2-5, with 8 bases aligning to TRBD1. The J call may be mistaken, given a closer DNA end match to TRBJ2-7. The V gene's germline CDR1 is LGHNA and CDR2 YSLEER. CDR3 length equals 14 residues. CDR3 in amino acids: CASSCRTGMNEQYF. In nucleotides, the CDR3 is TGCGCCAGCAGCTGTCGGACAGGGATGAACGAGCAGTACTTC.

This chain connects TRBV6-5 to TRBJ1-6, with TRBD1 matching 8 bases. In germline, CDR1 is MNHEY, CDR2 SVGAGI. The CDR3 has 14 amino acids. The ends lost 7 bases at V and 4 bases at J; junction bases unmatched: 3. Here the CDR3 reads CASTRQGYNSPLHF. CDR3 nucleotides: TGTGCCAGCACCCGACAGGGGTATAATTCACCCCTCCACTTT.

The rearrangement uses TRBV7-3 and TRBJ1-5; no reliable D call. Trimming removed 8 bases from V and 12 bases from J, with 8 bases in between. CDR1 is SGHTA and CDR2 is FQGTGA in the germline V gene. The CDR3 length is 9 residues. In nucleotides, the CDR3 is TGTGCCAGCCAGAGGGACCAGCATTTT. The encoded protein is CASQRDQHF.

This clonotype came up once. J is TRBJ2-4 and V is TRBV5-5; the D gene is possibly TRBD1 (6 bases). Gene TRBJ2-7 matches the end of the DNA better, so the J call may be wrong. This CDR3 comprises 16 residues. Germline values: CDR1 SGHKS, CDR2 YYEKEE (reference sequence). The chain's CDR3 is CASSSSQDRGYYEQYF. The CDR3, as DNA: TGTGCCAGCAGCTCGTCACAGGACAGAGGTTACTACGAGCAGTACTTC.

This clonotype was seen only a few times. The V call is TRBV29-1, the J call TRBJ2-6; 7 bases align to TRBD2. Trimming took 5 bases from V and 3 from J; bases not matched to a gene: 4. The CDR3 has 14 amino acids. The germline CDR1 and CDR2 sequences are SQVTM and ANQGSEA. The CDR3 coding sequence is TGCAGCGTTCCTGCGGGGGTTGGGGCCAACGTCCTGACTTTC. Translating gives CSVPAGVGANVLTF.

The table lists this clonotype with many counts. This sequence joins TRBV6-2 or TRBV6-3 and TRBJ2-1; a weak D match, TRBD2 (5 bases). The V gene lost 8 bases and the J gene lost 3 bases, with 20 bases spanning the gap. This CDR3 comprises 16 residues. Germline CDR1 MNHEY, CDR2 SVGEGT. CDR3 region: CASLAAPRDIYNEQFF. Here the CDR3 DNA reads TGTGCCAGCCTGGCCGCCCCACGGGATATCTACAATGAGCAGTTCTTC.

V usage is TRBV28 and J usage is TRBJ1-5, with D possibly matching TRBD1 (6 bases). V gave up 8 bases and J gave up 5 bases, with 19 bases separating them. This CDR3 has 15 amino acids. Germline assignment: CDR1 MDHEN and CDR2 SYDVKM. DNA for the CDR3: TGTGCCAGCGGGGAAACAGGGCGAACCCATCAGCCCCAGCATTTT. Residues: CASGETGRTHQPQHF.

This clonotype was counted between two and nine times. The V gene is TRBV5-5, the J gene TRBJ1-2, with D possibly matching TRBD1 (6 bases). The V gene lost 1 base and the J gene lost 5 bases, with 12 bases spanning the gap. This CDR3 is built from 14 residues. The V gene's germline CDR1 is SGHKS and CDR2 YYEKEE (reference sequence). CDR3 sequence: CASSLRGGLYGYTF. The CDR3 nucleotides read TGTGCCAGCAGCTTGCGCGGGGGCTTGTATGGCTACACCTTC.

This clonotype has only one observation. CDR3 sequence: CASSKLDRDYGYTF. The CDR3 coding sequence is TGTGCCAGCAGCAAGCTGGACAGGGACTATGGCTACACCTTC. The chain recombines TRBV12-3 or TRBV12-4 with TRBJ1-2, with TRBD1 matching over 8 bases. The trim removed 6 bases at V and 3 bases at J, leaving 6 bases unmatched. The CDR3 extends over 14 amino acids.

The rearrangement links TRBV9 to TRBJ2-3, with D unclear. The CDR3 is 15 amino acids. The V gene lost 4 bases and the J gene lost 0 bases, with 12 bases spanning the gap. Per the germline V gene, CDR1 is SGDLS and CDR2 is YYNGEE. The CDR3 nucleotides are TGTGCCAGCAGCATAGTTAAGGGAAGCACAGATACGCAGTATTTT. This sequence encodes CASSIVKGSTDTQYF. The complete variable domain, with remaining parts taken from reference TRBV9 and TRBJ2-3, reads DSGVTQTPKHLITATGQRVTLRCSPRSGDLSVYWYQQSLDQGLQFLIQYYNGEERAKGNILERFSAQQFPDLHSELNLSSLELGDSALYFCASSIVKGSTDTQYFGPGTRLTVL.

The chain recombines TRBV9 with TRBJ1-2, with D perhaps TRBD1 (6 bases). Germline loops: CDR1 SGDLS, CDR2 YYNGEE. The CDR3 contains 13 residues. V was trimmed by 5 bases and J by 7 bases, leaving 15 bases between them. The CDR3 reads CASRIAGGSGYTF. The CDR3 nucleotides read TGTGCCAGCAGAATAGCGGGGGGCTCTGGCTACACCTTC.

This clonotype has just a few counts. The chain recombines TRBV5-1 with TRBJ2-7; no clear D. Germline values: CDR1 SGHRS, CDR2 YFSETQ. Trimming shortened V by 4 bases and J by 3 bases, and 14 bases separated the two germline ends. This CDR3 has 14 amino acids. This CDR3 reads CASSRGGYNYEQYF. DNA of the CDR3: TGCGCCAGCAGCCGAGGTGGCTACAACTACGAGCAGTACTTC.

This rearrangement joins TRBV10-3 to TRBJ2-7; perhaps TRBD1 as D (5 bases). Germline values: CDR1 ENHRY, CDR2 SYGVKD. Trimming removed 3 bases at V and 2 bases at J, with 17 bases between. This CDR3 comprises 16 residues. In DNA, the CDR3 is TGTGCCATCAGTGATCCCGGCAGGGTGATAACCTACGAGCAGTACTTC. Protein sequence: CAISDPGRVITYEQYF.

V gene TRBV2 combines with J gene TRBJ1-5; TRBD1 agrees at 8 bases. V was clipped by 2 bases and J by 4 bases; unmatched bases: 7. Germline CDR1 SNHLY, CDR2 FYNNEI. The CDR3 length is 16 residues. The CDR3 coding sequence is TGTGCCAGCAGTGAAATTGGTCAGGGGGCGAATCAGCCCCAGCATTTT. It encodes CASSEIGQGANQPQHF.

The gene calls are TRBV7-3 and TRBJ2-5; D may correspond to TRBD1 or TRBD2 (6 bases each). This CDR3 has 15 residues. Trimming took 4 bases from V and 2 from J, leaving 14 bases between them. Germline CDR1 reads SGHTA; CDR2 reads FQGTGA. The CDR3 DNA reads as TGTGCCAGCAGCTCCCGGGGGCTCGGGCAAGAGACCCAGTACTTC. Translation: CASSSRGLGQETQYF.

In its sample, this clonotype was seen a few times. V usage is TRBV20-1 and J usage is TRBJ2-5, with TRBD2 matching 13 bases. V was pared by 8 bases and J by 3 bases, with 6 bases of the junction left unmatched. This CDR3 comprises 14 residues. Germline CDR1 is DFQATT and CDR2 is SNEGSKA (reference sequence). The DNA of the CDR3 is TGCAGTCCCAAGACTAGCGGGAGGAAAGAGACCCAGTACTTC. It is translated as CSPKTSGRKETQYF.

This clonotype was seen a handful of times. The rearrangement links TRBV7-2 to TRBJ1-6; 9 nucleotides line up with TRBD1. The CDR3 runs 14 residues. In germline, CDR1 is SGHTA, CDR2 FQGNSA. The ends lost 7 bases at V and 13 bases at J; junction bases unmatched: 11. The CDR3: CASMRTGDPNPLHF. CDR3 nucleotide sequence: TGTGCCAGCATGCGGACAGGGGACCCAAATCCCCTCCACTTT.

V is TRBV6-2 or TRBV6-3 and J is TRBJ1-1; maybe TRBD1 (6 bases). Germline CDR1 MNHEY, CDR2 SVGEGT. There are 13 residues in the CDR3. V was cut by 4 bases and J by 7 bases, with 13 bases left in between. The CDR3 DNA sequence: TGTGCCAGCAGTTGGGGGCAGGGACTTGAAGCTTTCTTT. The encoded protein is CASSWGQGLEAFF.

V is TRBV18 and J is TRBJ2-1; 10 bases are a match to TRBD1. Germline CDR1 reads KGHSH; CDR2 reads LQKENI. This CDR3 comprises 16 residues. J gave up 7 bases and V 6 bases, and 12 bases lay outside the gene matches. CDR3 nucleotides: TGTGCCAGCTCCGCCGCGTCCTGGACAGGGGGGAATGAGCAGTTCTTC. It codes for CASSAASWTGGNEQFF. Looking up the rest from reference TRBV18 and TRBJ2-1 gives the full variable domain: NAGVMQNPRHLVRRRGQEARLRCSPMKGHSHVYWYRQLPEEGLKFMVYLQKENIIDESGMPKERFSAEFPKEGPSILRIQQVVRGDSAAYFCASSAASWTGGNEQFFGPGTRLTVL.

The chain combines TRBV10-3 with TRBJ2-5; weak D call: TRBD1 (5 bases). Trimming pared 0 bases from V and 4 bases from J, leaving 12 bases between. CDR3 length equals 15 residues. Germline values: CDR1 ENHRY, CDR2 SYGVKD. The CDR3 sequence is CAISESAGQGETQYF. CDR3 nucleotide sequence: TGTGCCATCAGTGAGTCGGCAGGGCAAGGAGAGACCCAGTACTTC.

This clonotype was counted between two and nine times. The V and J genes are TRBV20-1 and TRBJ2-5; D may match TRBD1 or TRBD2 (9 bases each). Germline CDR1 reads DFQATT; CDR2 reads SNEGSKA (reference sequence). With 6 bases removed from V and 2 bases from J, the gap between germline ends came to 25 bases. The CDR3 sequence is 17 residues long. Written as DNA, the CDR3 is TGCAGTGCCTGGGGACAGGGACTAGCCTACCTTCAAGAGACCCAGTACTTC. As protein: CSAWGQGLAYLQETQYF.